This TCR beta chain was retrieved from a study of blood T cell repertoires in COVID-19 (dated by TCRdb to the early 2020s). A note on the overall study: Samples covering the acute and convalescent phases of COVID-19 were provided by collaborators in the United States, Italy and Spain. The repertoires were released in a freely available public database meant as a resource for research on the immune response to SARS-CoV-2. Samples were obtained from the ongoing ImmuneRACE study (first 160 participants) and from some 1,200 subjects provided by 6 global collaborators. The dataset comprised deeply sampled blood TCRbeta repertoires from subjects exposed to, actively infected with, or recovered from COVID-19. Nearly every sample came with metadata listing a de-identified subject ID, COVID-19 status, age in years and sex. HLA class I and class II types, where available, came from metadata supplied by the sample provider rather than from assay-based typing. The prospective study material was composed of cDNA or gDNA derived from T cells, B-cell-depleted T cells, or PBMCs. Study-level results and caveats: The amount of clinical and demographic metadata varied by source and participant and was provided uncurated.

TCRbeta CDR3 regions were amplified from genomic DNA using the immunoSEQ Assay, a bias-controlled multiplex PCR. In the source study's methods: The number of nucleated cells in each sample was estimated from the amplification of reference gene primers within the assay. To quantify the absolute abundance of each unique TCRbeta CDR3 rearrangement, sequence reads were collapsed and filtered. For each sample, productive Simpson clonality was calculated by taking the square root of Simpson's diversity index across productive rearrangements. This is the immuneACCESS table as TCRdb keeps it, with only in-frame sequences that have V and J called. A part of the clones is gone; compared with another copy, unresolved V genes explain less than half, and the rest is unexplained. The V and J calls and clone size were taken over from that table, and D and trimming were inferred from the DNA. The sample profile shows 250,000 to 300,000 clones; 80% to 90% of them were found once. 1.9% of the sample goes to the ten largest clones.

A distance of 12 bases separates the germline ends of V and J, which lose 3 bases and 2 bases respectively. CDR1 and CDR2 are drawn from the germline V gene (reference sequence): LNHDA, SQIVND. The CDR3 holds 15 amino acids from the cysteine to the phenylalanine. The CDR3 DNA has 45 bases and is translated from base 1. With respect to this clone: No antigen is known for it. No clone much larger than this one lies a single base away; base qualities are absent.

In the prospective study, participants were about 18 to 90 years old, resided in fewer than 25 geographic areas of the United States, and were enrolled through a virtual design. To assign participants to cohorts, the prospective study relied on clinical history that participants themselves reported in a screening survey and a study questionnaire. Recovered participants in ImmuneRACE Cohort 3 were defined as having two consecutive negative NP/OP PCR tests, clearance from a healthcare professional, or resolution of symptoms. In the prospective study, whole blood, serum and a nasopharyngeal or oropharyngeal swab were collected from each participant by mobile phlebotomists. Participants in the prospective study had the option to provide additional blood draws and questionnaires over a roughly two-month period. Before DNA extraction, blood samples from the prospective study were shipped at room temperature or frozen.

Sequenced input: PBMCs or T cells enriched from blood (not recorded which). The chain was built from TRBV19 and TRBJ2-3; the D gene cannot be resolved reliably. This clonotype was obtained from a woman aged 45 to 65 who had recovered from COVID-19. The DNA sequence reads TGTGCCAGTAGTATTGGCCCAAACCCCACAGATACGCAGTATTTT. Translated, this gives CASSIGPNPTDTQYF.